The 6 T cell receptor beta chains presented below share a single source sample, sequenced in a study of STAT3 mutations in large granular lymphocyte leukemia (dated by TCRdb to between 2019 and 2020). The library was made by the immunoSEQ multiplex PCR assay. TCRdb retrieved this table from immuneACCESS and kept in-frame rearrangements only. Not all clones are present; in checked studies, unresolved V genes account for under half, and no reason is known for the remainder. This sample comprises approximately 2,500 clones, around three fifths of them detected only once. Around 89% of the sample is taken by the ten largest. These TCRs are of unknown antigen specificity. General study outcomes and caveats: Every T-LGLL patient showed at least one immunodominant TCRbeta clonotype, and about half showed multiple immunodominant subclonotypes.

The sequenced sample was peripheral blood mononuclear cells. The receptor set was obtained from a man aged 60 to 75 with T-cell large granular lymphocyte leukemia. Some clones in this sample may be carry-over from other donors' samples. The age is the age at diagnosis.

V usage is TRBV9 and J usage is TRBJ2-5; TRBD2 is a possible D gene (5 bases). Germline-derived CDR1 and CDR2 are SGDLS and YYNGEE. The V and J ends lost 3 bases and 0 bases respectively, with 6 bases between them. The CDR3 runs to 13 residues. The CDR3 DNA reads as TGTGCCAGCAGCGGGACTTACCAAGAGACCCAGTACTTC. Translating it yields CASSGTYQETQYF.

CDR3: CAIRRGNQPQHF. The CDR3 DNA reads as TGTGCCATCAGGCGGGGCAATCAGCCCCAGCATTTT. The J gene is TRBJ1-5, the V gene TRBV6-6; the D is unclear. The CDR3 runs 12 residues. Per the germline V gene, CDR1 is MNHNY and CDR2 is SVGAGI (reference sequence). V shed 10 bases and J shed 2 bases, with 9 bases lying between them.

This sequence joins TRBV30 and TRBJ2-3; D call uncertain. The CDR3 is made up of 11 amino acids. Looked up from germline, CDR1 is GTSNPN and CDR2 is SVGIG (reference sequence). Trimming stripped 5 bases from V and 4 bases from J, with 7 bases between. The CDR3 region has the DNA TGTGCCTGGGACCAGTCAGATACGCAGTATTTT. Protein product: CAWDQSDTQYF.

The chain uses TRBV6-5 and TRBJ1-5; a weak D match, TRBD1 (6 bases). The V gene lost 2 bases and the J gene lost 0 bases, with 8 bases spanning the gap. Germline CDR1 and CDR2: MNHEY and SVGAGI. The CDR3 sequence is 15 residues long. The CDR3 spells CASSYRGDSNQPQHF. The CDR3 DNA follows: TGTGCCAGCAGTTACAGGGGGGATAGCAATCAGCCCCAGCATTTT.

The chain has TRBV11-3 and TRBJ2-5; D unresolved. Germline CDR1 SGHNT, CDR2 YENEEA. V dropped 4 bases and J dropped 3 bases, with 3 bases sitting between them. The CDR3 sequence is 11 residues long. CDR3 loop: CASSSKETQYF. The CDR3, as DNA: TGTGCCAGCAGCTCAAAAGAGACCCAGTACTTC.

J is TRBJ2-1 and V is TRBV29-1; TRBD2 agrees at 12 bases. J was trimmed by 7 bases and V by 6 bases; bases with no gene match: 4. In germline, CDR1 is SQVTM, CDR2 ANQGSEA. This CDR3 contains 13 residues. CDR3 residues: CSVLAGGLNEQFF. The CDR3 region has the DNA TGCAGCGTACTAGCGGGGGGCCTTAATGAGCAGTTCTTC.